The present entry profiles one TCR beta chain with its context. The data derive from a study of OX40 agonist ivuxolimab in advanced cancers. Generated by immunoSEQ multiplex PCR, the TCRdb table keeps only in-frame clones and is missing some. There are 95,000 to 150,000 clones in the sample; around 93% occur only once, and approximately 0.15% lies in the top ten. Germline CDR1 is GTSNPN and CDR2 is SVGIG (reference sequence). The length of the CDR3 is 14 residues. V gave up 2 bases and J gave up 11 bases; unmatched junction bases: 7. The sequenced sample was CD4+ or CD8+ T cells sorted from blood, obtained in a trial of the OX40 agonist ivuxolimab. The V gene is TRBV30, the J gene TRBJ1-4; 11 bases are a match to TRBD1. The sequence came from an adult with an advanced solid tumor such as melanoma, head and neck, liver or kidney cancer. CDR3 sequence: CAWSTGQGAKKLFF. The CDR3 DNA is TGTGCCTGGAGTACCGGACAGGGGGCGAAGAAACTGTTTTTT.